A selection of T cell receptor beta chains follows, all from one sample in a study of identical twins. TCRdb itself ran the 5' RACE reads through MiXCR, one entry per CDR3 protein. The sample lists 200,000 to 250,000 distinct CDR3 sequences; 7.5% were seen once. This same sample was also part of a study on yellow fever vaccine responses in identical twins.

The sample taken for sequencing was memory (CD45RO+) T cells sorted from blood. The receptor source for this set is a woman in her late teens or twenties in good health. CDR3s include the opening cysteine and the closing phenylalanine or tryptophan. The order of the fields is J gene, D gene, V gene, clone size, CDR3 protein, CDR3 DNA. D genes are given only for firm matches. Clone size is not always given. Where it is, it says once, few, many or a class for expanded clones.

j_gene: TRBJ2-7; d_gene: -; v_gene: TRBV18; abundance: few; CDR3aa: CASSVQGNEQYF; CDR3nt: TGTGCCAGCTCAGTACAGGGTAATGAGCAGTACTTC
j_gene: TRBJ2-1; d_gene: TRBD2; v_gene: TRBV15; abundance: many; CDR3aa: CATSRDYASGDNEQFF; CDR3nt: TGTGCCACCAGCAGAGATTATGCTAGCGGGGACAATGAGCAGTTCTTC
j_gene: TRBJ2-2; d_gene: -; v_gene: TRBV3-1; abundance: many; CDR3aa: CASSLEVNTGELFF; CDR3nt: TGTGCCAGCAGCCTAGAGGTCAACACCGGGGAGCTGTTTTTT
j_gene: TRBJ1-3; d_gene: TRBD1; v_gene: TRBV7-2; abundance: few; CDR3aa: CASSVRTGGNTIYF; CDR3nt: TGTGCCAGCAGCGTGAGGACAGGGGGAAACACCATATATTTT
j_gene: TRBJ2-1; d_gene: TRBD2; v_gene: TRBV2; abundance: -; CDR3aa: CASRTGTSFREQFF; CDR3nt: TGTGCCAGCAGGACCGGGACTAGTTTTCGGGAGCAGTTCTTC
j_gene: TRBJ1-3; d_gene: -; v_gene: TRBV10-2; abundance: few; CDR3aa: CASSESTPDSGNTIYF; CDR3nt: TGCGCCAGCAGTGAGTCGACCCCGGACTCTGGAAACACCATATATTTT
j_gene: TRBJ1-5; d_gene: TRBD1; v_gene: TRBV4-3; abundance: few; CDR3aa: CASSRTGDQPQHF; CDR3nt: TGCGCCAGCAGCCGGACAGGGGATCAGCCCCAGCATTTT
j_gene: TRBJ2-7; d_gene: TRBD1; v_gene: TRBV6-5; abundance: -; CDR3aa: CASSYSNRGPYEQYF; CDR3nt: TGTGCCAGCAGTTACTCGAACAGGGGTCCCTACGAGCAGTACTTC
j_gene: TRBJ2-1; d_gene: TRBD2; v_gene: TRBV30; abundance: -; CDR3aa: CAWNFGGSSYNEQFF; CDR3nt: TGTGCCTGGAATTTCGGCGGGAGCTCCTACAATGAGCAGTTCTTC
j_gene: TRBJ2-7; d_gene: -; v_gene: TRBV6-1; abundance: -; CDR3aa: CASSVQGPTYEQYF; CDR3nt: TGTGCCAGCAGTGTCCAGGGCCCAACCTACGAGCAGTACTTC
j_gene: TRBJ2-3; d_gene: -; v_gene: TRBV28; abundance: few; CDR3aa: CASSLNSDTQYF; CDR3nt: TGTGCCAGCAGTCTAAACTCAGATACGCAGTATTTT
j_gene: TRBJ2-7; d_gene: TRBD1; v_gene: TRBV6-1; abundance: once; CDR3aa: CASSARQGASHEQYF; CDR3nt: TGTGCCAGCAGTGCACGACAGGGGGCTTCCCACGAGCAGTACTTC
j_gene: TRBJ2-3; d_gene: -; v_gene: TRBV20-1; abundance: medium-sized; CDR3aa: CSLNLPSEDTQYF; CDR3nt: TGCAGTCTCAACCTCCCTAGCGAGGATACGCAGTATTTT
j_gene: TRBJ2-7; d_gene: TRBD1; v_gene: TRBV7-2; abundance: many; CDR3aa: CASSLSDRLFEQYF; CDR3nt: TGTGCCAGCAGCTTATCGGACAGGCTCTTCGAGCAGTACTTC
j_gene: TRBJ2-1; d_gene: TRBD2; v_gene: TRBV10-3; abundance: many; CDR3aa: CAISEGGESYNEQFF; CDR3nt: TGTGCCATCAGTGAGGGGGGGGAGAGTTACAATGAGCAGTTCTTC
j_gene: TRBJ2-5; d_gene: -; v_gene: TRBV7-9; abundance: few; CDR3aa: CASSPRDVGETQYF; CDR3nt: TGTGCCAGCAGCCCCAGAGATGTGGGAGAGACCCAGTACTTC
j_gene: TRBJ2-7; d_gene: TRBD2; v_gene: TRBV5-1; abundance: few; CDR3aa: CASSLMASGGLEQYF; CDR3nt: TGCGCCAGCAGCTTGATGGCTAGCGGGGGACTCGAGCAGTACTTC
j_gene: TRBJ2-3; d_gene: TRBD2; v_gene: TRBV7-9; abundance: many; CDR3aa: CASSPSGGASDTQYF; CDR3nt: TGTGCCAGCAGCCCTAGCGGGGGGGCTTCAGATACGCAGTATTTT
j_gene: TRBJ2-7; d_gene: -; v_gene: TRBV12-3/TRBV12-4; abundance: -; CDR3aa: CASSFWTDSYEQYF; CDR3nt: TGTGCCAGCAGTTTCTGGACAGATTCCTACGAGCAGTACTTC
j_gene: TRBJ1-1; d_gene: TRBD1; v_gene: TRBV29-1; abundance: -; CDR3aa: CSVPGTGGTEAFF; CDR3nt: TGCAGCGTTCCCGGGACAGGGGGCACTGAAGCTTTCTTT
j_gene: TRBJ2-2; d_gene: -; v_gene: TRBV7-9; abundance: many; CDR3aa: CASSSPGDGTGELFF; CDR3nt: TGTGCCAGCAGCTCCCCGGGGGACGGGACCGGGGAGCTGTTTTTT
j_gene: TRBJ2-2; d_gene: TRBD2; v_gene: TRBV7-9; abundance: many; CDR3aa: CASTLGGLGATGELFF; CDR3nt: TGTGCCAGCACCCTGGGAGGACTAGGGGCTACCGGGGAGCTGTTTTTT
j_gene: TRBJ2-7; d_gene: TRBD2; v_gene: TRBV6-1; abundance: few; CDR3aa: CASSRLRPIAGGFYEQYF; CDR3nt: TGTGCCAGCAGTCGTCTCAGACCGATAGCGGGAGGGTTCTACGAGCAGTACTTC
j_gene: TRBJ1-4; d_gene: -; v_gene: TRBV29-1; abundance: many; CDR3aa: CSVGPRGGNEKLFF; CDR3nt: TGCAGCGTCGGGCCACGGGGTGGGAATGAAAAACTGTTTTTT
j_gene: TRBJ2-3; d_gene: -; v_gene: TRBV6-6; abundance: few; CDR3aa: CASSHGDKAQYF; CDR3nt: TGTGCCAGCAGTCACGGGGACAAGGCGCAGTATTTT
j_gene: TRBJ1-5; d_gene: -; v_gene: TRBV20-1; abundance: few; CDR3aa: CSASRRNQPQHF; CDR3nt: TGCAGTGCTTCAAGAAGAAATCAGCCCCAGCATTTT
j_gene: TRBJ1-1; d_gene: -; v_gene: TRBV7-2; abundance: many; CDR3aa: CASSVMGFAAEAFF; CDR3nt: TGTGCCAGCAGCGTCATGGGTTTCGCGGCTGAAGCTTTCTTT
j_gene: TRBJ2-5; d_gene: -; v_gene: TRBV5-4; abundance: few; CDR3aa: CASSLRRGGSQETQYF; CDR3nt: TGTGCCAGCAGCTTGAGGCGGGGCGGATCCCAAGAGACCCAGTACTTC
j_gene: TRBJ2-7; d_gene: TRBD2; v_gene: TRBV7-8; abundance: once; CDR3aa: CASSRGVSGASYEQYF; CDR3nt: TGTGCCAGCAGTAGGGGGGTTAGCGGGGCCTCCTACGAGCAGTACTTC
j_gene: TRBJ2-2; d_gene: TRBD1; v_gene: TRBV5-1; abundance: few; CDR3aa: CASSYQGAGELFF; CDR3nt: TGCGCCAGCAGCTACCAGGGGGCCGGGGAGCTGTTTTTT
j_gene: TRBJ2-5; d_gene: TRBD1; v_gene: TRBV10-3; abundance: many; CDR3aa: CAISEVSGGAVTQYF; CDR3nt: TGTGCCATCAGTGAGGTCTCAGGGGGCGCGGTAACCCAGTACTTC
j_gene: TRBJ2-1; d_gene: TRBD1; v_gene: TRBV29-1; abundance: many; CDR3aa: CSVDVTGGVNEQFF; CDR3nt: TGCAGCGTTGATGTGACAGGGGGTGTAAATGAGCAGTTCTTC
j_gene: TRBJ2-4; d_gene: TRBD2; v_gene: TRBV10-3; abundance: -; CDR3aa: CAISESETSGGNIQYF; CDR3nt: TGTGCCATCAGTGAGTCAGAGACTAGCGGGGGAAACATTCAGTACTTC
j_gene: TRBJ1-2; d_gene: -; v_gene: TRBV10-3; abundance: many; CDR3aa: CAISGQTGLFRYTF; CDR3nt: TGTGCCATCAGTGGCCAAACGGGCCTCTTTCGCTACACCTTC
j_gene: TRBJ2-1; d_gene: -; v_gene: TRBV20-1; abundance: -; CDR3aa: CSAVPGDEQFF; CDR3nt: TGCAGTGCTGTGCCCGGCGATGAGCAGTTCTTC
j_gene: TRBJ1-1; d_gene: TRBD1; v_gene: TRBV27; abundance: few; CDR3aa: CASQTRGGDTEAFF; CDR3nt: TGTGCCAGCCAAACCAGGGGGGGGGACACTGAAGCTTTCTTT
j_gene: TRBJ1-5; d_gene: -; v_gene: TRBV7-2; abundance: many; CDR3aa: CASSLGLNNQPQHF; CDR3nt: TGTGCCAGCAGCTTAGGACTCAACAATCAGCCCCAGCATTTT
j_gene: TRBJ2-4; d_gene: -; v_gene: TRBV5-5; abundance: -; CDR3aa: CASSPPSKKNIQYF; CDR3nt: TGTGCCAGCAGCCCCCCCTCCAAGAAAAACATTCAGTACTTC
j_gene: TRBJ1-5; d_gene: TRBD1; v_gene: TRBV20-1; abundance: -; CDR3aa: CSAREGTGGRNQPQHF; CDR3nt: TGCAGTGCTCGAGAGGGTACAGGGGGCAGGAACCAGCCCCAGCATTTT
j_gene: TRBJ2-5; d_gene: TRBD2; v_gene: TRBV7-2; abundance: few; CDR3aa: CASSLGGGGKVETQYF; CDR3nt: TGTGCCAGCAGCTTAGGGGGCGGGGGGAAGGTCGAGACCCAGTACTTC
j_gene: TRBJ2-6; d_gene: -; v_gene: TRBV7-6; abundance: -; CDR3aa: CASSPITGTAFSGANVLTF; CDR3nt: TGTGCCAGCAGCCCTATCACCGGGACGGCTTTCTCTGGGGCCAACGTCCTGACTTTC
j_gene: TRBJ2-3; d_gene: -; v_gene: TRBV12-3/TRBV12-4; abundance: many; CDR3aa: CASSFGDYPLGQYF; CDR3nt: TGTGCCAGCAGCTTTGGGGATTACCCTCTTGGGCAGTATTTT
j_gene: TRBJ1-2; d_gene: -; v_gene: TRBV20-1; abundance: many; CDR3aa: CSASGGEGYGYTF; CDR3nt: TGCAGTGCTAGTGGGGGGGAGGGCTATGGCTACACCTTC
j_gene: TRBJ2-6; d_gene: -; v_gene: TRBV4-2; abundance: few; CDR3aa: CASRQDQAGSGANVLTF; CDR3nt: TGTGCCAGCAGGCAAGATCAAGCAGGCTCTGGGGCCAACGTCCTGACTTTC
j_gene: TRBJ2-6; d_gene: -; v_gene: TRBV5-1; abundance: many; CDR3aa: CASSYVLSGANVLTF; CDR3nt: TGCGCCAGCAGCTACGTACTTTCTGGGGCCAACGTCCTGACTTTC
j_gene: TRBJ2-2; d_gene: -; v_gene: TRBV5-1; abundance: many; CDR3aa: CASSRSGPSAGELFF; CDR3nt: TGCGCCAGCAGCCGAAGCGGGCCCAGCGCCGGGGAGCTGTTTTTT
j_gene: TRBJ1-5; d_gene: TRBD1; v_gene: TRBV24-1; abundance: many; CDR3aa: CATSDPGQGTQPQHF; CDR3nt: TGTGCCACCAGTGACCCCGGACAGGGCACTCAGCCCCAGCATTTT
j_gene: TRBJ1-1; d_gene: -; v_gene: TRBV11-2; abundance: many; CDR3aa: CASRPIDRTFSEAFF; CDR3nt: TGTGCCAGCAGGCCAATAGACAGGACCTTTAGTGAAGCTTTCTTT
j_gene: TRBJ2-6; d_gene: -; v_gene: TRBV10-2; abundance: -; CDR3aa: CASSEGGVVSGANVLTF; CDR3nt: TGCGCCAGCAGTGAGGGAGGGGTCGTCTCTGGGGCCAACGTCCTGACTTTC
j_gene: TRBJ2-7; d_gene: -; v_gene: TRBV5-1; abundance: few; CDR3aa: CASSMDPGGYEQYF; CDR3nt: TGCGCCAGCAGCATGGACCCCGGCGGGTACGAGCAGTACTTC
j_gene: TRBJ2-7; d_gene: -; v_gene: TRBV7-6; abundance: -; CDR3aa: CASSPRSRDRFAEQYF; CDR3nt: TGTGCCAGCAGCCCTAGGAGCCGGGACCGCTTTGCCGAGCAGTACTTC
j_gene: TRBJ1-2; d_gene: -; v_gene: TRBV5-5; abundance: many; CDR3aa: CASSPAGTANYGYTF; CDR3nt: TGTGCCAGCAGCCCCGCGGGCACCGCTAACTATGGCTACACCTTC
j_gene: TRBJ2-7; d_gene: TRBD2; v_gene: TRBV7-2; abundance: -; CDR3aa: CASSLVGGGPLYEQYF; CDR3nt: TGTGCCAGCAGCTTAGTTGGCGGGGGGCCCTTGTACGAGCAGTACTTC
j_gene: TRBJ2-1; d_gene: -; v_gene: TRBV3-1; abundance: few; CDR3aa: CASSPAAQNEQFF; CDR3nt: TGTGCCAGCAGCCCGGCTGCTCAAAATGAGCAGTTCTTC
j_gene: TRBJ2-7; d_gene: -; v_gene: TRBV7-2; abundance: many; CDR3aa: CASASPLRGEQYF; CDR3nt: TGTGCCAGCGCGTCCCCCCTCCGGGGCGAGCAGTACTTC
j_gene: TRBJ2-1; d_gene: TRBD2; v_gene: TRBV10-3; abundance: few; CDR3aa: CAISEAPSGKSSYNEQFF; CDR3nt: TGTGCCATCAGTGAGGCCCCTAGCGGGAAGAGCTCCTACAATGAGCAGTTCTTC